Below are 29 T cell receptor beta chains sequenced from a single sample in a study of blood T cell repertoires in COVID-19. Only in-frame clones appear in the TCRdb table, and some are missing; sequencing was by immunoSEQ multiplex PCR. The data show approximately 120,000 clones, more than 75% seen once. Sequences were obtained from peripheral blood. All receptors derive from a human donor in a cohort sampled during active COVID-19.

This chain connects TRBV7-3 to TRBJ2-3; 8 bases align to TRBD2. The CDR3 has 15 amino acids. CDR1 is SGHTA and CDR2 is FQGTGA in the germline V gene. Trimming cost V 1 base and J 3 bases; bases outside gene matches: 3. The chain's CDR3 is CASSLKAGETDTQYF. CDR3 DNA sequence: TGTGCCAGCAGCTTAAAAGCGGGAGAGACAGATACGCAGTATTTT.

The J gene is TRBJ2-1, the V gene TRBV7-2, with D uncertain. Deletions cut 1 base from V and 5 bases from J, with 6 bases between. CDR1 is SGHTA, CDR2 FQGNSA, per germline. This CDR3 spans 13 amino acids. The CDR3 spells CASSLDLDNEQFF. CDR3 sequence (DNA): TGTGCCAGCAGCTTAGATCTAGACAATGAGCAGTTCTTC.

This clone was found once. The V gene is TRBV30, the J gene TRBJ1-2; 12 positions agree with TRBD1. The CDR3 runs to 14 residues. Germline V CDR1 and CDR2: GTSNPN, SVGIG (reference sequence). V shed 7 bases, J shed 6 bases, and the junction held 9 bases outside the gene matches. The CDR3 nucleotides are TGTGCCTCCTCCCCGGGACAGGGGGCAAATGGCTACACCTTC. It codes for CASSPGQGANGYTF.

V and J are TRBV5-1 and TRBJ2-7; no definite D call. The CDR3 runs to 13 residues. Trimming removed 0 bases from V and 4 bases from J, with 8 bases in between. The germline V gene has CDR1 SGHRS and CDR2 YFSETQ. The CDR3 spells CASSLGALYEQYF. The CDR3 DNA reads TGCGCCAGCAGCTTGGGGGCCTTATACGAGCAGTACTTC.

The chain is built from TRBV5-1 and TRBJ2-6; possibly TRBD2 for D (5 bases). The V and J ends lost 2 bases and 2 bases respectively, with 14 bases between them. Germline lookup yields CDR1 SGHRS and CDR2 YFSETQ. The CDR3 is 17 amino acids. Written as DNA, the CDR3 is TGCGCCAGCAGCTTTACCAACCCCGGGGCTGGGGCCAACGTCCTGACTTTC. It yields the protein CASSFTNPGAGANVLTF.

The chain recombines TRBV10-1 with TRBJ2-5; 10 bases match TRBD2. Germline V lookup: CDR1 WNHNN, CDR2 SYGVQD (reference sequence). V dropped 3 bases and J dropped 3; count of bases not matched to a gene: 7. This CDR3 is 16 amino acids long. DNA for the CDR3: TGCGCCAGCAGTGATCCCCTAGGACTAGCGGAAGAGACCCAGTACTTC. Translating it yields CASSDPLGLAEETQYF.

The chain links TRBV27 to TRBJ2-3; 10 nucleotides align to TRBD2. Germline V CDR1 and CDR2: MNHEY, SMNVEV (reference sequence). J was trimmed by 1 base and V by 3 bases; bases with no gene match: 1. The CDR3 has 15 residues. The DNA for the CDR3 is TGTGCCAGCAGTTTGGGGACTAGCGGCACAGATACGCAGTATTTT. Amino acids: CASSLGTSGTDTQYF.

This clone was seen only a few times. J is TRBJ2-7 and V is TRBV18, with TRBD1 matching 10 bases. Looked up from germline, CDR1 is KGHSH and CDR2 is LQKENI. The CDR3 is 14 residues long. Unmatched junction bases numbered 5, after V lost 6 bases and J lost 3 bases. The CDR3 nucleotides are TGTGCCAGCTCCGAGGGGACAGGGGTCTACGAGCAGTACTTC. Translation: CASSEGTGVYEQYF.

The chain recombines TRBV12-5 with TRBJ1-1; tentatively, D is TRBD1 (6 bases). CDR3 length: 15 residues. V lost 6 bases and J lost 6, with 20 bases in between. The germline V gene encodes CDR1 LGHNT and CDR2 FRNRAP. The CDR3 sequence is CASGRRTVSFPEAFF. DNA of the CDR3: TGTGCTAGTGGACGTCGGACAGTAAGCTTCCCTGAAGCTTTCTTT.

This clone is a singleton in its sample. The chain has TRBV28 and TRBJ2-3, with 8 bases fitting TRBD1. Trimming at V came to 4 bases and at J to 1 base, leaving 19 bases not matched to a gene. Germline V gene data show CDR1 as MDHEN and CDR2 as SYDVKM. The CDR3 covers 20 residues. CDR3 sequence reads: CASSSPTTGGTGMGTDTQYF. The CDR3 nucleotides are TGTGCCAGCAGTTCCCCCACAACTGGGGGGACAGGAATGGGCACAGATACGCAGTATTTT. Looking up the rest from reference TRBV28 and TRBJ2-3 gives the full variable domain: DVKVTQSSRYLVKRTGEKVFLECVQDMDHENMFWYRQDPGLGLRLIYFSYDVKMKEKGDIPEGYSVSREKKERFSLILESASTNQTSMYLCASSSPTTGGTGMGTDTQYFGPGTRLTVL.

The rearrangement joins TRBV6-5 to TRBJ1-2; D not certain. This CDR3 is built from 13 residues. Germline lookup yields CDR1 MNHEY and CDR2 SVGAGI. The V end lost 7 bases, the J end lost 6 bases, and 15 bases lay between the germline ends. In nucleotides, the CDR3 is TGTGCCAGCACTCAGGTGGCAACAGATGGCTACACCTTC. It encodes CASTQVATDGYTF.

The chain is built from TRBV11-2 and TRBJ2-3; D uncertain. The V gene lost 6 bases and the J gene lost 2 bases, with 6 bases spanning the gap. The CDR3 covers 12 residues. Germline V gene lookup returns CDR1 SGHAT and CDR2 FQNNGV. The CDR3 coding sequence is TGTGCCAGCAGGCTAGTCACAGATACGCAGTATTTT. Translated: CASRLVTDTQYF. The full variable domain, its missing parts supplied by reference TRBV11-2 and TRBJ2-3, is EAGVAQSPRYKIIEKRQSVAFWCNPISGHATLYWYQQILGQGPKLLIQFQNNGVVDDSQLPKDRFSAERLKGVDSTLKIQPAKLEDSAVYLCASRLVTDTQYFGPGTRLTVL.

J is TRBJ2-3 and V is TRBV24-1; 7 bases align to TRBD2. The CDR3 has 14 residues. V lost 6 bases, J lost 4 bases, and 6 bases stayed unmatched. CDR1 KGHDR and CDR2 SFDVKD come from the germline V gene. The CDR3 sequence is CATSRGLRPDTQYF. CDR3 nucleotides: TGTGCCACCAGTAGGGGACTAAGACCAGATACGCAGTATTTT.

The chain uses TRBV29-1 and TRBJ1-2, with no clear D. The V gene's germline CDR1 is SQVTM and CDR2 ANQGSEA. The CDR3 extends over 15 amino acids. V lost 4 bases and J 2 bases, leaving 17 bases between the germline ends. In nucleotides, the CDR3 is TGCAGCGTTGTCGGTGCAAAAGTCCTAAACTATGGCTACACCTTC. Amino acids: CSVVGAKVLNYGYTF.

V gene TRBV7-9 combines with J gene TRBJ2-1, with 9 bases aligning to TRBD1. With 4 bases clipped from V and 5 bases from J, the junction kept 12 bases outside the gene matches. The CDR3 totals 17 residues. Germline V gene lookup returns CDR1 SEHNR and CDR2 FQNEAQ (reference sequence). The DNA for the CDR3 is TGTGCCAGCAGCTCCAGAGCAGGACAGGGGTCCAACAATGAGCAGTTCTTC. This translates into CASSSRAGQGSNNEQFF.

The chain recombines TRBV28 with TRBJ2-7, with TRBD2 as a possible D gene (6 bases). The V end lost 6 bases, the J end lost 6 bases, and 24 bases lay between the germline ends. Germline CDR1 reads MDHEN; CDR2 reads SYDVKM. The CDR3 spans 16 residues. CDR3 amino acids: CASSPGDSREPFEQYF. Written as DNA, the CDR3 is TGTGCCAGCAGCCCCGGGGATTCCCGGGAGCCCTTCGAGCAGTACTTC.

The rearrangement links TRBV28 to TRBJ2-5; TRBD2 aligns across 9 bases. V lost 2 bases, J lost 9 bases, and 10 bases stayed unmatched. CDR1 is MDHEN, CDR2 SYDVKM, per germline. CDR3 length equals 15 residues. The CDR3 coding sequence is TGTGCCAGCAGTTTAGCGGGAGGGAACACTAGGGCCCAGTACTTC. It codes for CASSLAGGNTRAQYF.

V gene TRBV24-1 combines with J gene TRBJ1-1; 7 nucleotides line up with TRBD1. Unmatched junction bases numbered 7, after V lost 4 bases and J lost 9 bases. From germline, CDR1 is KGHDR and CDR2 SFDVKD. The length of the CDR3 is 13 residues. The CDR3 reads CATSDRDRAKAFF. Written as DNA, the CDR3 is TGTGCCACCAGTGACCGCGACAGGGCTAAAGCTTTCTTT.

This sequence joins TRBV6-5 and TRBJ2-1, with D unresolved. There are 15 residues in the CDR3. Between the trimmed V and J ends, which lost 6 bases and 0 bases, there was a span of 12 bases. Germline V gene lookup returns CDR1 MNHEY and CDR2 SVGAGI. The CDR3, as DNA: TGTGCCAGCAGAACTAAACCAACCTCCTACAATGAGCAGTTCTTC. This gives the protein CASRTKPTSYNEQFF.

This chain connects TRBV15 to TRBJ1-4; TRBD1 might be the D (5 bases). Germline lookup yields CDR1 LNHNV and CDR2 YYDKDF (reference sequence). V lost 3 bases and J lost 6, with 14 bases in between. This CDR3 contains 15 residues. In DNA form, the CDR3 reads TGTGCCACCAGCAGCATTCGCAGGGTGTATGAAAAACTGTTTTTT. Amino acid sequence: CATSSIRRVYEKLFF.

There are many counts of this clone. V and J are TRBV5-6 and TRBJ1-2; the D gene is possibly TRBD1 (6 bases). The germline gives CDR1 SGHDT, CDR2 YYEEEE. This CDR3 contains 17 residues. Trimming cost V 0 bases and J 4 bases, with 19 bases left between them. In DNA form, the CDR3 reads TGTGCCAGCAGCTTGGGGCAGGGGACAACCCCTAGCTATGGCTACACCTTC. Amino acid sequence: CASSLGQGTTPSYGYTF.

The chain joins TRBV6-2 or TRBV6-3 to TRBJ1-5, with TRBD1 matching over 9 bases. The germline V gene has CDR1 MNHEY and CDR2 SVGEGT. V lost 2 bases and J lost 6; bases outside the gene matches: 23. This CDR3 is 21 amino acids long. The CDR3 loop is CASSYGTSGQGMMELFQPQHF. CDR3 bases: TGTGCCAGCAGTTACGGGACGTCGGGACAGGGTATGATGGAGTTATTTCAGCCCCAGCATTTT.

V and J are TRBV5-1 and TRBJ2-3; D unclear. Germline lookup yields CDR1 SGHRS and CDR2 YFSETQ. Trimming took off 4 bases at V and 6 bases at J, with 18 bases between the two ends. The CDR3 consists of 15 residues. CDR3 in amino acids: CASSPTPTGEDTQYF. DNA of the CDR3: TGCGCCAGCAGCCCGACTCCGACTGGCGAGGATACGCAGTATTTT.

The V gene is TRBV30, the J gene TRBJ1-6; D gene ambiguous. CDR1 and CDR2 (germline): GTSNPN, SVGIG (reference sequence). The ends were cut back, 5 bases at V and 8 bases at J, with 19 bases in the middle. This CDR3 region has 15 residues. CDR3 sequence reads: CAWSFRVQLHSPLHF. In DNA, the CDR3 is TGTGCCTGGTCATTCCGGGTTCAGCTCCATTCACCCCTCCACTTT. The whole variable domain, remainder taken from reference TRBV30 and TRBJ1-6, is SQTIHQWPATLVQPVGSPLSLECTVEGTSNPNLYWYRQAAGRGLQLLFYSVGIGQISSEVPQNLSASRPQDRQFILSSKKLLLSDSGFYLCAWSFRVQLHSPLHFGNGTRLTVT.

CDR3 amino acids: CAWGGNRTGTDTQYF. The CDR3 nucleotides are TGTGCCTGGGGTGGGAACAGGACAGGCACAGATACGCAGTATTTT. The chain links TRBV30 to TRBJ2-3, with D possibly being TRBD1 (6 bases). V was shortened by 5 bases and J by 1 base, with 16 bases between the two germline ends. The CDR3 contains 15 residues. CDR1 and CDR2 from the germline V gene are GTSNPN and SVGIG (reference sequence).

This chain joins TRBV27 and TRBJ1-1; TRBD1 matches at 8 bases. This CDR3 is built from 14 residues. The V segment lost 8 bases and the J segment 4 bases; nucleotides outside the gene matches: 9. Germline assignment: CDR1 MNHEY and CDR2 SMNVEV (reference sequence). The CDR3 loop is CASGRGRGGTEAFF. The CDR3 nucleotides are TGTGCCAGCGGCAGGGGGCGCGGTGGCACTGAAGCTTTCTTT.

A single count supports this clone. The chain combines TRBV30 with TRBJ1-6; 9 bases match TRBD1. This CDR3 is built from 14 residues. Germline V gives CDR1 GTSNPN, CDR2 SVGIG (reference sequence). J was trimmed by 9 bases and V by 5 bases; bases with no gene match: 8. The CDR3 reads CAWEGQGDFSPLHF. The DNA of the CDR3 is TGTGCCTGGGAGGGACAGGGTGATTTTTCACCCCTCCACTTT.

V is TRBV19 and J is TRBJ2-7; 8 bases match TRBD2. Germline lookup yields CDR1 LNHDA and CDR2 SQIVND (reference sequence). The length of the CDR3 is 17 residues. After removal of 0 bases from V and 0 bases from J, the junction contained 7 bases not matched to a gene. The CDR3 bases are TGTGCCAGTAGTATAGATCTTAAGACTAGCGTCTCCTACGAGCAGTACTTC. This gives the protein CASSIDLKTSVSYEQYF.

In DNA, the CDR3 is TGTGCCAGCAGTAAACAGGGGGCCAACGTCCTGACTTTC. Translated: CASSKQGANVLTF. The J gene is TRBJ2-6, the V gene TRBV27; unclear D gene. V was clipped by 5 bases and J by 4 bases, with 6 bases between them. The CDR3 is 13 residues long. Germline CDR1 reads MNHEY; CDR2 reads SMNVEV (reference sequence).